This TCR beta chain was sequenced in a study of breast tumors, draining lymph nodes, adjacent tissues. General study results and limits: Compared with basal-like, luminal-like tumors shared significantly more repertoire with nontumor tissue.

On this clonotype: Its antigen remains unknown.

Trimming at V came to 0 bases and at J to 2 bases, leaving 19 bases not matched to a gene. CDR1 is DFQATT and CDR2 is SNEGSKA in the germline V gene (reference sequence). The CDR3 loop spans 20 amino acids. TCRdb re-called the multiplex PCR reads with MiXCR, one entry per CDR3 protein. The sample comprises approximately 180,000 distinct CDR3 sequences, around 33% of which are singletons, and 3% to 4% rests with the top ten. The lymph nodes were axillary draining lymph nodes from breast cancer patients. Sequencing was carried out using axillary lymph node tissue. V usage is TRBV20-1 and J usage is TRBJ2-3; 8 positions match TRBD2. This sequence was found in a female donor with breast cancer. Some clones in this sample may be carry-over from other donors' samples. The CDR3 here is CSARDILGTTGGVVTDTQYF. The CDR3 nucleotides read TGCAGTGCTAGAGATATCCTCGGGACTACCGGGGGGGTAGTCACAGATACGCAGTATTTT.